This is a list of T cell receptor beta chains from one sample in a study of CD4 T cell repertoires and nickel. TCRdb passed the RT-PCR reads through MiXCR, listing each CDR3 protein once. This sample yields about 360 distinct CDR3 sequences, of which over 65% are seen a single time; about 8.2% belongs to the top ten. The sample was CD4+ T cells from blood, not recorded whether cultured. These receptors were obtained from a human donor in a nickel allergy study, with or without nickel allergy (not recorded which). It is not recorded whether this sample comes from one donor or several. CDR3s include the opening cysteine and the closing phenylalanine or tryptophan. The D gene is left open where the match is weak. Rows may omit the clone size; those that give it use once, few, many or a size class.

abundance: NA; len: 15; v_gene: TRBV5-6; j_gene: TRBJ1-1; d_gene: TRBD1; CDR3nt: TGTGCCAGCAGGTCTTTACAGGGGGTTATCACTGAAGCTTTCTTT; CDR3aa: CASRSLQGVITEAFF
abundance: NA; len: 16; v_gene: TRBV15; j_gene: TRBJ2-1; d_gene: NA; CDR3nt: TGTGCCACCAGCAGAGGCCCCAATCCAAGCTACAATGAGCAGTTCTTC; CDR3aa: CATSRGPNPSYNEQFF
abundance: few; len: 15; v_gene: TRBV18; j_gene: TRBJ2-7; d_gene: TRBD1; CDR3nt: TGTGCCAGCTCAAGGGGACAGGGGAAAATCTACGAGCAGTACTTC; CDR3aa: CASSRGQGKIYEQYF
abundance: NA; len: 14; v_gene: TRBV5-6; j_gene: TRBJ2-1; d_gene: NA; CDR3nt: TGTGCCAGCAGCTTCTTATCGGGGAACAATGAGCAGTTCTTC; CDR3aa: CASSFLSGNNEQFF
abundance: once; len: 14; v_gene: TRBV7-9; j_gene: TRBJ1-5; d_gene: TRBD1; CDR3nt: TGTGCCAGCAGCCCCGGGACAGGCAATCAGCCCCAGCATTTT; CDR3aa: CASSPGTGNQPQHF
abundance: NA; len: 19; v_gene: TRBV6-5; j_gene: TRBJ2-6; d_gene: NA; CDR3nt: TGTGCCAGCAGTTCCCTTAGATCCACTCAGGGCTCTGGGGCCAACGTCCTGACTTTC; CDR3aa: CASSSLRSTQGSGANVLTF
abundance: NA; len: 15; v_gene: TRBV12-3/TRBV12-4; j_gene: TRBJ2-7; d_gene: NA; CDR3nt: TGTGCCAGCAGCTCGTCCAATTACTGGGGGTACGAGCAGTACTTC; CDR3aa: CASSSSNYWGYEQYF
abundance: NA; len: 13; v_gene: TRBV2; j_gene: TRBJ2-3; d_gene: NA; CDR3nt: TGTGCCAGCAGTGAAGGGACCGTTTATACGCAGTATTTT; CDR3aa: CASSEGTVYTQYF
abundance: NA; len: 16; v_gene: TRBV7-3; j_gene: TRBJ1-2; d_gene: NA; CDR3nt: TGTGCCAGCAGCTCCGACGTTGATCGGGGGGCGGAAGGCTACACCTTC; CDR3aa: CASSSDVDRGAEGYTF
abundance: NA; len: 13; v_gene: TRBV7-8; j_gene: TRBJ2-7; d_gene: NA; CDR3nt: TGTGCCAGCAGCTTAGGGCGCTTAAACGAGCAGTACTTC; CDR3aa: CASSLGRLNEQYF
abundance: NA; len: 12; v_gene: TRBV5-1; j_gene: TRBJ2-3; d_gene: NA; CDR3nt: TGCGCCAGCAGCTTGGAAGGAGATACGCAGTATTTT; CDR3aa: CASSLEGDTQYF
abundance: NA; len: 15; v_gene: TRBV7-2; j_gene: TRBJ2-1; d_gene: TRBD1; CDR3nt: TGTGCCAGCAGCCCACAGGGGGCCTCCTACAATGAGCAGTTCTTC; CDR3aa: CASSPQGASYNEQFF
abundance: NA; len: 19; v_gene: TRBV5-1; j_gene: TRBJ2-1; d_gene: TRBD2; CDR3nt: TGCGCCAGCAGCTATACCGGGACTAGCGACACAAGGGCTGAAAATGAGCAGTTCTTC; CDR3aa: CASSYTGTSDTRAENEQFF
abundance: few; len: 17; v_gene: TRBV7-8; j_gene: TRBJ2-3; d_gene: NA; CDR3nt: TGTGCCAGCAGCCCATCTGGTGGAGCAGGGAAAACAGATACGCAGTATTTT; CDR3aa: CASSPSGGAGKTDTQYF